A single TCR beta chain is shown here with its context. The data originate from a study of technical replicates of blood from a handful of donors. Looked up from germline, CDR1 is SGHAT and CDR2 is FQNNGV. The CDR3 extends over 12 amino acids. The V and J ends lost 5 bases and 5 bases, in that order; junction bases with no gene match: 1. Sequencing used immunoSEQ multiplex PCR; TCRdb keeps in-frame clones, though not all of them. The repertoire consists of 75,000 to 100,000 clones, with over 85% occurring once and the leading ten covering around 0.22%. This clonotype was obtained from a human donor in good health. Sample: T cells isolated from PBMCs. J is TRBJ2-7 and V is TRBV11-2, with TRBD1 matching 9 bases. In DNA, the CDR3 is TGTGCCAGCAGCCGGACAGGGGACGAGCAGTACTTC. Protein sequence: CASSRTGDEQYF.